Each of the 8 T cell receptor beta chains below was sequenced from the same sample in a study of PD-1 blockade in classical Hodgkin lymphoma. The time point is: cycle 4 day 1 (C4D1), after five to seven weeks of nivolumab. The patients all showed relapse after autologous stem cell transplantation, while their brentuximab vedotin exposure varied. TCRdb's copy holds only in-frame clones and misses some; the assay was immunoSEQ multiplex PCR. The top ten clones hold more than 7.5% of a sample with around 60,000 clones, approximately 92% of them seen once. The source was peripheral blood mononuclear cells (PBMCs), collected before the fourth cycle of nivolumab. These receptors came from a human donor with classical Hodgkin lymphoma.

V and J are TRBV5-1 and TRBJ2-7; D is possibly TRBD1 (5 bases). The CDR3 is 14 amino acids. The V and J ends lost 2 bases and 1 base respectively, with 10 bases between them. From germline, CDR1 is SGHRS and CDR2 YFSETQ. The CDR3 sequence is CASSLLQGSYEQYF. The CDR3 nucleotides are TGCGCCAGCAGCTTATTGCAGGGATCCTACGAGCAGTACTTC.

J is TRBJ2-3 and V is TRBV25-1; 7 bases are shared with TRBD2. Unmatched junction bases numbered 12, after V lost 1 base and J lost 2 bases. CDR1 MGHDK and CDR2 SYGVNS come from the germline V gene. The CDR3 extends over 18 amino acids. The DNA for the CDR3 is TGTGCCAGCAGTGAATGGGGAGTAACTAGCGCCGACACAGATACGCAGTATTTT. This codes for CASSEWGVTSADTDTQYF.

CDR3 loop: CATSRRTRGGGNQPQHF. CDR3 DNA: TGTGCCACCAGCAGACGAACGAGGGGCGGCGGCAATCAGCCCCAGCATTTT. The rearrangement uses TRBV15 and TRBJ1-5, with D tentatively TRBD1 (5 bases). The CDR3 has 17 residues. The V end was cut by 2 bases, the J end by 2 bases, with 16 bases between. The germline V gene has CDR1 LNHNV and CDR2 YYDKDF (reference sequence).

The chain joins TRBV27 to TRBJ2-7; 11 bases fit TRBD2. The CDR3 is made up of 15 amino acids. The junction had 5 bases not matched to a gene; V was cut back by 5 bases and J by 2 bases. CDR1 is MNHEY, CDR2 SMNVEV, per germline (reference sequence). The CDR3 spells CASSRGTSGTYEQYF. The CDR3 DNA sequence: TGTGCCAGCAGTCGGGGGACTAGCGGCACCTACGAGCAGTACTTC.

V usage is TRBV10-3 and J usage is TRBJ2-5; 7 nucleotides line up with TRBD2. Germline V gives CDR1 ENHRY, CDR2 SYGVKD. This CDR3 region has 13 residues. The V segment lost 8 bases and the J segment 5 bases; nucleotides outside the gene matches: 8. CDR3 loop: CAISGGSGETQYF. Written as DNA, the CDR3 is TGTGCCATCTCTGGCGGGAGTGGCGAGACCCAGTACTTC.

CDR3 sequence: CASSLQGAGADTQYF. DNA of the CDR3: TGTGCCAGCAGTTTACAGGGGGCAGGGGCAGATACGCAGTATTTT. V usage is TRBV6-6 and J usage is TRBJ2-3; 9 nucleotides line up with TRBD1. Trimming at V came to 4 bases and at J to 4 bases, leaving 6 bases not matched to a gene. CDR1 and CDR2 from the germline V gene are MNHNY and SVGAGI (reference sequence). This CDR3 is built from 15 residues.

The gene calls are TRBV4-2 and TRBJ2-1; no firm D call. The CDR3 totals 15 residues. Germline values: CDR1 LGHNA, CDR2 YNFKEQ. The V end was cut by 2 bases, the J end by 0 bases, with 8 bases between. The CDR3 region has the DNA TGTGCCAGCAGCCAAATTATTGACTCCTACAATGAGCAGTTCTTC. This codes for CASSQIIDSYNEQFF.

This clone is a singleton in its sample. The chain combines TRBV5-1 with TRBJ2-1; the match to TRBD2 covers 7 bases. With V trimmed by 0 bases and J by 12 bases, 6 bases remained unmatched. Germline V gene sequence: CDR1 SGHRS, CDR2 YFSETQ. This CDR3 spans 13 amino acids. CDR3 residues: CASSLDAGARQFF. The CDR3 DNA follows: TGCGCCAGCAGCTTGGATGCGGGAGCTAGGCAGTTCTTC.